These 3 T cell receptor beta chains were sequenced from one sample in a study of T cells after yellow fever vaccination. TCRdb fed the 5' RACE reads into MiXCR, producing one record per CDR3 protein. The data hold roughly 400,000 distinct CDR3 sequences, with under 20% observed a single time. The sequencing used PBMCs, collected before the yellow fever booster vaccination. These receptors all stem from a man between 18 and 29 years old who received the YFV17D yellow fever vaccine.

This clonotype was seen a handful of times. Here the CDR3 DNA reads TGTGCCAGCAGTTACGTGGGGCGCGAGACCCAGTACTTC. The encoded protein is CASSYVGRETQYF. The rearrangement joins TRBV6-5 to TRBJ2-5, with a weak D call TRBD1 (5 bases). Germline loops: CDR1 MNHEY, CDR2 SVGAGI. V was cut by 2 bases and J by 5 bases, with 9 bases left in between. The CDR3 consists of 13 residues.

Ten or more counts support this clonotype. This chain links TRBV29-1 with TRBJ2-3; D remains ambiguous. The V gene's germline CDR1 is SQVTM and CDR2 ANQGSEA. The CDR3 is 15 residues long. V was clipped by 0 bases and J by 6 bases, with 16 bases between them. The CDR3 is CSVEDVVRARDTQYF. The CDR3 coding sequence is TGCAGCGTTGAAGACGTGGTACGCGCAAGGGATACGCAGTATTTT.

This chain connects TRBV20-1 to TRBJ1-2; 7 bases fit TRBD1. This CDR3 is 13 amino acids long. Germline lookup yields CDR1 DFQATT and CDR2 SNEGSKA (reference sequence). J was trimmed by 8 bases and V by 6 bases; bases with no gene match: 12. The CDR3 DNA follows: TGCAGTGCCTCAGACAGGGATCTAAGAGGCTACACCTTC. As protein: CSASDRDLRGYTF.